This T cell receptor (beta chain) was sequenced during a study of T cell responses to AZD1222 COVID-19 vaccine. Study results and caveats: Most donors were white British, females outnumbered males, and clonal diversity was possibly underestimated. It was only a handful of AZD1222 recipients who were seropositive at baseline. Researchers report vaccine-associated CD4 TCRs spanning spike, with dominance at 160-218 and 743-854. Scientists sampled the repertoires only once the peak T cell response had passed.

From germline, CDR1 is SGHDT and CDR2 YYEEEE. Trimming removed 1 base from V and 0 bases from J, with 8 bases in between. The CDR3 is 15 residues long. Profiling relied on immunoSEQ multiplex PCR, and the TCRdb table lists in-frame clones only, not all of them. The sample includes about 160,000 clones, about 91% of them seen just once. This clone was seen a single time. What it binds is unknown. The clonotype originates from an adult in good health. The V call is TRBV5-6, the J call TRBJ1-3; D uncertain. The starting material was peripheral blood, obtained on day 0 of MenACWY control vaccination. CDR3: CASSLWVLSGNTIYF. CDR3 DNA sequence: TGTGCCAGCAGCTTGTGGGTACTCTCTGGAAACACCATATATTTT.